This TCR beta chain was profiled in a study of TIL therapy for anti-PD-1-resistant metastatic lung cancer. Overall study results and limits: Treatment-naive, never-smoker and oncogene-addicted patients were overrepresented in this highly selected cohort. Compared with baseline intratumoral T cells, expanded TIL cultures were more clonal and less diverse (roughly 6% vs 31%).

The immunoSEQ assay was v3. Sequencing depth was approximately 2 million read pairs for survey level, roughly 4.5-6 million for deep. Produced via immunoSEQ multiplex PCR; TCRdb's table is partial and in-frame only. Of roughly 10,000 clones detected, 50% to 70% appear once; the ten largest clones hold roughly 12%. The CDR3 runs 15 residues. This sample's time point: pre-treatment sample, taken before nivolumab and TIL therapy. Pleural nodules or supraclavicular lymph nodes made up most of the excised metastases sampled. Notes on this clone: Its antigen remains unidentified.

This chain connects TRBV21-1 to TRBJ1-5. TRBV21-1 is a pseudogene locus. Sequenced material: tumor tissue, taken at baseline. The clonotype was recovered from a person aged 25 to 80 with non-small cell lung cancer. The CDR3 is CASSSGTYSNQPQHF. The CDR3 nucleotides read TGTGCCAGCAGCAGCGGGACATATAGCAATCAGCCCCAGCATTTT.